This TCR beta chain was sequenced during a study of naive and memory T cell subsets. Study results and limitations: Far more TCRs reportedly came from tuberculin skin test site biopsies.

This clonotype was seen only a few times. Its matching antigen is unknown. The treatment: skin biopsy from PPD injection site in Mantoux-positive individual. TCR cDNA received a 3' ligated oligonucleotide that carried a UMI. Biopsied sites were PPD injections in people with a positive Mantoux test. Unsorted total RNA, roughly 1 to 1,100 ng, was DNase treated before reverse transcription. In germline, CDR1 is DFQATT, CDR2 SNEGSKA (reference sequence). The CDR3 runs to 19 residues. Trimming at V came to 0 bases and at J to 2 bases, leaving 10 bases not matched to a gene. Amplification of ligated cDNA took four PCR rounds with SP2 and nested alpha and beta constant primers. Reverse transcription of blood and skin TCR RNA was primed at alpha and beta constant regions. MiXCR, run by TCRdb on the UMI-ligation and nested PCR reads, gives a single entry per CDR3 protein. The sample includes 40,000 or so distinct CDR3 sequences, approximately 10% seen only once; the top ten take almost 4%.

The material was skin, obtained from a tuberculin skin test site. This sequence joins TRBV20-1 and TRBJ2-7; 16 bases are a match to TRBD2. The TCR originated in an adult in good health. CDR3 nucleotide sequence: TGCAGTGCTAGAGACTCAACCGGGACTAGCGGGAGGGCCCCCTACGAGCAGTACTTC. It encodes CSARDSTGTSGRAPYEQYF.